Each of the 4 T cell receptor beta chains below was sequenced from the same sample in a study of circulating tumor DNA in untreated peripheral T-cell lymphoma. TCRdb keeps only in-frame clones here, not all; method: immunoSEQ multiplex PCR. This table has some 10,000 clones, about 80% appearing once. Sample: tumor tissue. These receptors came from a human donor with peripheral T-cell lymphoma.

V usage is TRBV6-8 and J usage is TRBJ2-3; TRBD2 aligns across 11 bases. V gave up 6 bases and J gave up 3 bases; unmatched junction bases: 5. This CDR3 has 15 residues. Germline-derived CDR1 and CDR2 are MNHGY and SAAAGT. CDR3 bases: TGTGCCAGCAGCCCGACTAGCGGGGTGACAGATACGCAGTATTTT. Protein: CASSPTSGVTDTQYF.

The chain carries TRBV7-2 and TRBJ2-7; TRBD2 is a possible D gene (6 bases). Between the trimmed V and J ends, which lost 10 bases and 2 bases, there was a span of 15 bases. CDR3 length: 13 amino acids. Germline CDR1 is SGHTA and CDR2 is FQGNSA. The CDR3 loop reads CATRGRLAYEQYF. CDR3 nucleotides: TGTGCCACCCGGGGGAGACTAGCCTACGAGCAGTACTTC.

CDR3 region: CASSRNVDIYNSPLHF. CDR3 DNA sequence: TGTGCCAGCAGCCGAAACGTGGATATCTATAATTCACCCCTCCACTTT. The chain couples TRBV7-1 to TRBJ1-6; D remains unclear. TRBV7-1 is an ORF, with its function uncertain. V was trimmed by 5 bases and J by 3 bases, leaving 14 bases between them. This CDR3 comprises 16 residues.

This CDR3 reads CATSLTGLGIPEAFF. In nucleotides, the CDR3 is TGTGCCACCAGCTTAACCGGGTTGGGAATCCCTGAAGCTTTCTTT. The rearrangement uses TRBV15 and TRBJ1-1; D uncertain. This CDR3 has 15 amino acids. Germline V CDR1 and CDR2: LNHNV, YYDKDF (reference sequence). V was trimmed by 5 bases and J by 6 bases, leaving 19 bases between them.